The 25 T cell receptor beta chains presented below share a single source sample, sequenced in a study of regulatory T cells in long-lasting Graves disease. Building the TCR beta libraries relied on iRepertoire HTBI primers, and CDR3 regions underwent Arm-PCR. Each CDR3 protein is one row after TCRdb ran MiXCR on the multiplex PCR reads. The repertoire holds under 500,000 distinct CDR3 sequences, more than 20% seen once, with 6.5% to 10% in the top ten. Described time point: persistent/refractory GD, antithyroid drugs over 5 years with positive TRAb. Preparation of the TCR library used RNA extracted from PBMCs. The sample consisted of peripheral blood mononuclear cells (PBMCs), taken when the disease was refractory, from a patient treated with antithyroid drugs. Every receptor here comes from a female donor with Graves disease.

This clonotype was counted many times. This chain connects TRBV11-2 to TRBJ2-7, with TRBD2 identical over 7 bases. Germline lookup yields CDR1 SGHAT and CDR2 FQNNGV. Trimming at V came to 6 bases and at J to 3 bases, leaving 8 bases not matched to a gene. The CDR3 consists of 14 residues. The DNA for the CDR3 is TGTGCCAGCAGACCGGGACTAAAACACTACGAGCAGTACTTC. Its protein product is CASRPGLKHYEQYF.

In its sample, this clonotype was seen a few times. This chain links TRBV5-1 with TRBJ2-5; 10 positions agree with TRBD1. The CDR3 is 13 residues long. Germline V lookup: CDR1 SGHRS, CDR2 YFSETQ. V gave up 7 bases and J gave up 5 bases; unmatched junction bases: 5. DNA for the CDR3: TGCGCCAGCCAGACAGGGGGCGAGGAGACCCAGTACTTC. Its protein is CASQTGGEETQYF.

The sample holds many counts of this clonotype. The chain carries TRBV5-1 and TRBJ1-4, with a possible D match to TRBD1 (6 bases). The CDR3 covers 14 residues. Germline V lookup: CDR1 SGHRS, CDR2 YFSETQ. Trimming shortened V by 4 bases and J by 6 bases, and 13 bases separated the two germline ends. CDR3 sequence reads: CASSLTTGHEKLFF. The CDR3 DNA is TGCGCCAGCAGCCTTACAACAGGGCATGAAAAACTGTTTTTT. Combining the CDR3 with reference TRBV5-1 and TRBJ1-4 gives the whole variable domain KAGVTQTPRYLIKTRGQQVTLSCSPISGHRSVSWYQQTPGQGLQFLFEYFSETQRNKGNFPGRFSGRQFSNSRSEMNVSTLELGDSALYLCASSLTTGHEKLFFGSGTQLSVL.

This clonotype came up a few times. The chain carries TRBV19 and TRBJ2-7; no definite D call. The CDR3 has 15 residues. The germline gives CDR1 LNHDA, CDR2 SQIVND (reference sequence). The V gene lost 1 base and the J gene lost 2 bases, with 12 bases spanning the gap. The CDR3 sequence: CASSIGPTGAYEQYF. CDR3 DNA: TGTGCCAGTAGTATAGGCCCAACCGGCGCCTACGAGCAGTACTTC.

This clonotype was seen many times. V and J are TRBV28 and TRBJ2-7; D possibly corresponds to TRBD1 (5 bases). The CDR3 sequence is 15 residues long. Trimming took 6 bases from V and 9 from J, leaving 24 bases between them. Germline values: CDR1 MDHEN, CDR2 SYDVKM. The CDR3 nucleotides read TGTGCCAGCAGACCTGACAGCCCTGTGTCTTCGTTGCAGTACTTC. Residues: CASRPDSPVSSLQYF.

This clonotype was seen at least ten times. This sequence joins TRBV7-9 and TRBJ2-7; D ambiguous. The V gene's germline CDR1 is SEHNR and CDR2 FQNEAQ (reference sequence). V was trimmed by 4 bases and J by 5 bases, leaving 15 bases between them. CDR3 size: 14 residues. This CDR3 is CASSSSRTSNEQYF. The CDR3, as DNA: TGTGCCAGCAGCTCCTCCCGGACGAGTAACGAGCAGTACTTC.

The rearrangement joins TRBV11-2 to TRBJ2-2, with no clear D. Trimming removed 5 bases at V and 6 bases at J, with 10 bases between. Per germline, CDR1 SGHAT and CDR2 FQNNGV. The CDR3 extends over 13 amino acids. The CDR3 nucleotides read TGTGCCAGCAGCCCCGCCCTTTCCGGGGAGCTGTTTTTT. Translating it yields CASSPALSGELFF.

This clonotype was observed a few times. The chain has TRBV30 and TRBJ2-2, with D unresolved. The V end lost 1 base, the J end lost 3 bases, and 9 bases lay between the germline ends. The germline gives CDR1 GTSNPN, CDR2 SVGIG (reference sequence). The CDR3 runs to 14 residues. The CDR3 bases are TGTGCCTGGAGTGGGGCCTGGTACACCGGGGAGCTGTTTTTT. Residues: CAWSGAWYTGELFF.

This clonotype showed up just a few times. The rearrangement uses TRBV5-6 and TRBJ2-7; 10 bases map to TRBD2. Germline trimming cut 5 bases from V and 2 bases from J; bases unmatched to any gene: 7. Germline CDR1 is SGHDT and CDR2 is YYEEEE. The CDR3 extends over 15 amino acids. CDR3 sequence: CASSRTSGDTYEQYF. For the CDR3, the DNA is TGTGCCAGCAGTCGTACTAGCGGGGATACCTACGAGCAGTACTTC.

This chain connects TRBV7-9 to TRBJ2-2; D gene uncertain. Germline CDR1 is SEHNR and CDR2 is FQNEAQ (reference sequence). V dropped 5 bases and J dropped 2 bases, with 12 bases sitting between them. The CDR3 contains 15 residues. In nucleotides, the CDR3 is TGTGCCAGCAGCCTTTGGACGGCTAACACCGGGGAGCTGTTTTTT. Its protein product is CASSLWTANTGELFF.

The sample holds many counts of this clonotype. The chain combines TRBV28 with TRBJ2-5; no clear D gene. The CDR3 covers 16 residues. Trimming took off 3 bases at V and 5 bases at J, with 19 bases between the two ends. Germline V lookup: CDR1 MDHEN, CDR2 SYDVKM. CDR3 amino acids: CASSLGGHGILETQYF. The CDR3 nucleotides are TGTGCCAGCAGTTTGGGTGGGCATGGAATTTTGGAGACCCAGTACTTC.

With regard to this clonotype: A much larger clone differs from this one at a single base, so this may be a read error. V and J are TRBV2 and TRBJ1-2; no clear D gene. Germline V gene data show CDR1 as SNHLY and CDR2 as FYNNEI. Trimming removed 4 bases from V and 7 bases from J, with 13 bases in between. The CDR3 runs to 13 residues. CDR3 bases: TGTGCCAGCAGTGGAGTCCGGGCTTCTGGCTACACCTTC. Its protein is CASSGVRASGYTF.

The chain joins TRBV28 to TRBJ2-6; 9 nucleotides align to TRBD1. Per the germline V gene, CDR1 is MDHEN and CDR2 is SYDVKM. The CDR3 totals 17 residues. After removal of 3 bases from V and 0 bases from J, the junction contained 3 bases not matched to a gene. This chain's CDR3 is CASSFRDRVSGANVLTF. DNA of the CDR3: TGTGCCAGCAGTTTCCGGGACAGGGTCTCTGGGGCCAACGTCCTGACTTTC.

On this clonotype itself: The junction departs from the called germline gene at one end, perhaps through a read error. The chain combines TRBV7-9 with TRBJ2-3, with 9 bases that match TRBD1. The J call may be wrong; the DNA end is better matched by TRBJ2-5. Germline V CDR1 and CDR2: SEHNR, FQNEAQ (reference sequence). This CDR3 contains 16 residues. CDR3 protein: CASSSYRGQGGEAQYF. The CDR3 coding sequence is TGTGCCAGCAGCTCTTACAGGGGGCAAGGGGGAGAGGCCCAGTACTTC.

This clonotype was seen more than once but under ten times. The V gene is TRBV19, the J gene TRBJ1-5, with 9 nucleotides matching TRBD1. In germline, CDR1 is LNHDA, CDR2 SQIVND (reference sequence). V gave up 5 bases and J gave up 0 bases; unmatched junction bases: 5. CDR3 length: 16 residues. CDR3 nucleotides: TGTGCCAGTAGTCGACAGGGGGATTATAGCAATCAGCCCCAGCATTTT. It codes for CASSRQGDYSNQPQHF.

This clonotype appeared a few times. The rearrangement joins TRBV10-3 to TRBJ2-7; maybe TRBD2 (5 bases). V lost 2 bases and J 4 bases, leaving 6 bases between the germline ends. The CDR3 contains 12 residues. Germline V gene sequence: CDR1 ENHRY, CDR2 SYGVKD. The CDR3 nucleotides are TGTGCCATCAGTGAGGGCGGGTACGAGCAGTACTTC. As protein: CAISEGGYEQYF.

This clonotype showed up just a few times. V is TRBV4-1 and J is TRBJ1-4; no firm D call. The V and J ends lost 4 bases and 0 bases respectively, with 9 bases between them. Germline CDR1 reads MGHRA; CDR2 reads YSYEKL. The CDR3 runs 15 residues. CDR3 sequence: CASSPLGATNEKLFF. CDR3 nucleotide sequence: TGCGCCAGCAGCCCTTTGGGCGCAACTAATGAAAAACTGTTTTTT.

This clonotype was seen more than once but under ten times. The CDR3 region is CASSVSGTGIFNEQYF. CDR3 DNA sequence: TGTGCCAGCAGCGTATCCGGGACAGGGATATTCAACGAGCAGTACTTC. The chain employs TRBV9 and TRBJ2-7; 9 bases are shared with TRBD1. V lost 1 base, J lost 5 bases, and 10 bases stayed unmatched. Germline lookup yields CDR1 SGDLS and CDR2 YYNGEE. This CDR3 has 16 residues.

This clonotype came up a few times. The V call is TRBV7-9, the J call TRBJ2-1; D is uncertain. V was trimmed by 1 base and J by 10 bases, leaving 8 bases between them. This CDR3 has 12 amino acids. Germline values: CDR1 SEHNR, CDR2 FQNEAQ (reference sequence). This CDR3 reads CASSLGPTEQFF. The CDR3 nucleotides read TGTGCCAGCAGCTTAGGGCCCACGGAGCAGTTCTTC. The entire variable domain, with the rest obtained from reference TRBV7-9 and TRBJ2-1, is as follows: DTGVSQNPRHKITKRGQNVTFRCDPISEHNRLYWYRQTLGQGPEFLTYFQNEAQLEKSRLLSDRFSAERPKGSFSTLEIQRTEQGDSAMYLCASSLGPTEQFFGPGTRLTVL.

The chain recombines TRBV19 with TRBJ2-1; TRBD2 matches 13 bases. The CDR3 contains 16 residues. The V gene's germline CDR1 is LNHDA and CDR2 SQIVND (reference sequence). The junction had 4 bases not matched to a gene; V was cut back by 5 bases and J by 3 bases. Written as DNA, the CDR3 is TGTGCCAGTAGTGTAAGGACTAGCGGGAGCTACAATGAGCAGTTCTTC. It translates to CASSVRTSGSYNEQFF.

Comments on this clonotype: A far larger clone is only one base removed, so a read error is likely. V is TRBV28 and J is TRBJ1-1, with 7 nucleotides matching TRBD1. CDR3 length equals 13 residues. The V gene's germline CDR1 is MDHEN and CDR2 SYDVKM. Trimming cost V 3 bases and J 6 bases; bases outside gene matches: 4. The CDR3 loop reads CASSLTGWAEAFF. Here the CDR3 DNA reads TGTGCCAGCAGTTTGACAGGGTGGGCTGAAGCTTTCTTT.

This clonotype was recorded many times. J is TRBJ2-7 and V is TRBV28; D ambiguous. Germline V gene data show CDR1 as MDHEN and CDR2 as SYDVKM. This CDR3 spans 11 amino acids. The V and J ends lost 6 bases and 4 bases respectively, with 7 bases between them. CDR3 DNA sequence: TGTGCCAGCAGCTTAGAATACGAGCAGTACTTC. Its translation: CASSLEYEQYF.

In this sample, this clonotype turned up a few times. This sequence joins TRBV10-3 and TRBJ2-6; D is undetermined. The CDR3 sequence is 12 residues long. Trimming pared 8 bases from V and 2 bases from J, leaving 4 bases between. Germline lookup yields CDR1 ENHRY and CDR2 SYGVKD. The CDR3 loop reads CAISPGANVLTF. The CDR3 DNA sequence: TGTGCCATCTCCCCTGGGGCCAACGTCCTGACTTTC.

This clonotype was seen ten or more times. The rearrangement uses TRBV11-3 and TRBJ2-6; D not certain. Germline CDR1 reads SGHNT; CDR2 reads YENEEA. Trimming shortened V by 2 bases and J by 0 bases, and 2 bases separated the two germline ends. The CDR3 loop spans 14 amino acids. In DNA, the CDR3 is TGTGCCAGCAGCTTAATCTCTGGGGCCAACGTCCTGACTTTC. It yields the protein CASSLISGANVLTF.

The chain carries TRBV7-9 and TRBJ2-7, with a tentative D call TRBD1 (6 bases). The CDR3 covers 12 residues. CDR1 is SEHNR and CDR2 is FQNEAQ in the germline V gene (reference sequence). The V end lost 5 bases, the J end lost 7 bases, and 12 bases lay between the germline ends. CDR3 residues: CASSQGRLEQYF. The DNA for the CDR3 is TGTGCCAGCAGCCAGGGGCGGTTGGAGCAGTACTTC.